This is a list of T cell receptor beta chains from one sample in a study of Ad26.COV2.S vaccination and SARS-CoV-2 variants. Libraries were prepared by immunoSEQ multiplex PCR; TCRdb keeps only in-frame clonotypes and omits some of them. The sample contains 350,000 to 450,000 clones, 87% of which appear only once. The sequencing here drew on peripheral blood, taken in a trial of Ad26.COV2.S vaccine versus placebo. The receptors were gathered from a person between 18 and 65 years old who received the Ad26.COV2.S COVID-19 vaccine or a placebo. Each CDR3 is given with its conserved first and last residue. D genes are given only for firm matches. Size is stated for part of the rows, as once, few or many counts, or as a class when the clone is expanded.

d_call clone_size j_call v_call cdr3_aa cdr3_nt
. . TRBJ2-5 TRBV12-3/TRBV12-4 CASRRLNQETQYF TGTGCCAGCAGACGATTGAACCAAGAGACCCAGTACTTC
. few TRBJ1-4 TRBV5-1 CASSLAGVGIGTNEKLFF TGCGCCAGCAGCTTGGCCGGAGTAGGGATTGGTACTAATGAAAAACTGTTTTTT
. few TRBJ1-6 TRBV30 CAWRLNRDSPLHF TGTGCCTGGCGCCTCAACAGGGATTCACCCCTCCACTTT
. once TRBJ1-1 TRBV2 CASVQMAAPEAFF TGTGCCAGCGTCCAGATGGCAGCACCTGAAGCTTTCTTT
. . TRBJ2-7 TRBV9 CASSIRQEPYEQYF TGTGCCAGCAGCATCCGACAGGAACCCTACGAGCAGTACTTC
. . TRBJ1-2 TRBV2 CASSEFGVGYTF TGTGCCAGCAGTGAATTTGGGGTTGGCTACACCTTC
. few TRBJ1-2 TRBV6-5 CASTILEGKNYGYTF TGTGCCAGCACCATCCTTGAGGGAAAGAACTATGGCTACACCTTC
. . TRBJ1-5 TRBV28 CASSSRTLLAARDNQPQHF TGTGCCAGCAGTTCCAGGACCCTGCTTGCGGCCCGGGACAATCAGCCCCAGCATTTT
. . TRBJ1-2 TRBV3-1/TRBV3-2 CASSQAGDYGYTF TGTGCCAGCAGCCAAGCGGGGGATTATGGCTACACCTTC
TRBD1 . TRBJ1-4 TRBV30 CALQDRETNEKLFF TGTGCCTTACAGGACAGGGAGACTAATGAAAAACTGTTTTTT
TRBD2 . TRBJ2-3 TRBV15 CATSLGGDTDTQYF TGTGCCACCAGCCTGGGAGGGGACACAGATACGCAGTATTTT
. few TRBJ2-2 TRBV11-2 CASSSGPNTGELFF TGTGCCAGCAGCAGCGGACCGAACACCGGGGAGCTGTTTTTT
. . TRBJ2-5 TRBV29-1 CSVKLRTSLVQYF TGCAGCGTTAAGCTGAGGACGTCGTTGGTCCAGTACTTC
. . TRBJ2-7 TRBV11-2 CASSLDPGDSYEQYF TGTGCCAGCAGCTTAGATCCGGGGGACTCCTACGAGCAGTACTTC
. few TRBJ2-7 TRBV12-3/TRBV12-4 CASSLISYEQYF TGTGCCAGCAGTTTGATCTCCTACGAGCAGTACTTC
. . TRBJ1-4 TRBV7-6 CASSARRTTNEKLFF TGTGCCAGCAGCGCCCGGCGAACAACTAATGAAAAACTGTTTTTT
. once TRBJ2-5 TRBV6-1 CASSEIDPRTQYF TGTGCCAGCAGTGAAATAGACCCGAGGACCCAGTACTTC
. . TRBJ1-2 TRBV9 CASSVDRLSSGYTF TGTGCCAGCAGCGTCGACAGACTCTCGTCGGGCTACACCTTC
TRBD2 . TRBJ2-2 TRBV11-2 CASSPRRGDLKDTGELFF TGTGCCAGCAGCCCACGACGGGGGGACCTCAAGGACACCGGGGAGCTGTTTTTT
. . TRBJ2-5 TRBV13 CASSLKGTAQETQYF TGTGCCAGCAGCTTAAAGGGGACGGCTCAAGAGACCCAGTACTTC
TRBD2 . TRBJ2-5 TRBV5-1 CASGTSGGAGETQYF TGCGCCAGCGGGACTAGCGGGGGGGCCGGAGAGACCCAGTACTTC
. . TRBJ1-2 TRBV5-6 CASSLTRRDYGYTF TGTGCCAGCAGCTTAACACGGAGGGACTATGGCTACACCTTC
TRBD1 . TRBJ1-1 TRBV19 CASRVTGDTEAFF TGTGCCAGTAGGGTGACAGGGGACACTGAAGCTTTCTTT
. few TRBJ2-7 TRBV19 CASSIVGREQYF TGTGCCAGTAGTATAGTGGGGAGGGAGCAGTACTTC
. . TRBJ1-2 TRBV7-2 CASSPGGHSTYGYTF TGTGCCAGCAGCCCCGGGGGACATTCAACCTATGGCTACACCTTC
TRBD2 . TRBJ2-7 TRBV5-1 CASSSTSVGHEQYF TGCGCCAGCAGCTCGACTAGCGTTGGTCACGAGCAGTACTTC
. . TRBJ1-3 TRBV7-6 CASSLGSVDPSFSAGNTIYF TGTGCCAGCAGCCTTGGGTCGGTGGACCCGTCTTTTTCGGCTGGAAACACCATATATTTT
. . TRBJ1-3 TRBV30 CAWSPGKNTIYF TGTGCCTGGAGTCCAGGGAAAAACACCATATATTTT
. . TRBJ1-1 TRBV6-1 CASSELANTEAFF TGTGCCAGCAGTGAATTAGCAAACACTGAAGCTTTCTTT
TRBD2 . TRBJ2-3 TRBV5-4 CASSPEVGGNTQYF TGTGCCAGCAGCCCGGAGGTGGGGGGGAATACGCAGTATTTT
TRBD1 . TRBJ2-3 TRBV3-1/TRBV3-2 CASSPMTGRADTQYF TGTGCCAGCAGCCCCATGACAGGGCGAGCAGATACGCAGTATTTT
. . TRBJ2-3 TRBV2 CASTQDSFTDTQYF TGTGCCAGCACCCAGGACAGTTTTACAGATACGCAGTATTTT
TRBD1 . TRBJ1-2 TRBV30 CAWLYLKGQGTVGYTF TGTGCCTGGTTGTACCTTAAAGGACAGGGAACGGTTGGCTACACCTTC
. . TRBJ1-2 TRBV10-3 CASTGSANYGYTF TGTGCCAGCACAGGGTCGGCTAACTATGGCTACACCTTC
. . TRBJ1-1 TRBV5-5 CASSLADTNTEAFF TGTGCCAGCAGCTTGGCGGACACGAACACTGAAGCTTTCTTT
. once TRBJ2-3 TRBV2 CASSERGVLGGTDTQYF TGTGCCAGCAGTGAACGCGGGGTCCTTGGGGGCACAGATACGCAGTATTTT